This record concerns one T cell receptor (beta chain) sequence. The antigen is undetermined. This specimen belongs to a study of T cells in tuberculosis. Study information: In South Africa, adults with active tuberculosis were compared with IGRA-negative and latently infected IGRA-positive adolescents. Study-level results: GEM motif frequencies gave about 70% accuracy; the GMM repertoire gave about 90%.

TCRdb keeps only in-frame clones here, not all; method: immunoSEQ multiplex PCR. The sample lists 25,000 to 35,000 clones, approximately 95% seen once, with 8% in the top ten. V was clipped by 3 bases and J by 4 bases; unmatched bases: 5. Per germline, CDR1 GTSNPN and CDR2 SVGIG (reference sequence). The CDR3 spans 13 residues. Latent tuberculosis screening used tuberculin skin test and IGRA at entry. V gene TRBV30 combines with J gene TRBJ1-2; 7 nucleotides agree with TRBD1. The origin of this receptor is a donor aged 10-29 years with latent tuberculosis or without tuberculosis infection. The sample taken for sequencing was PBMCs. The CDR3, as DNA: TGTGCCTGGAGATACGGGGACAGCTATGGCTACACCTTC. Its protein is CAWRYGDSYGYTF.